What follows are 19 T cell receptor beta chains derived from one specimen sequenced in a study of T cell responses to AZD1222 COVID-19 vaccine. Method: immunoSEQ multiplex PCR; TCRdb's copy keeps in-frame clones and lacks some. Of 100,000 to 150,000 clones listed, about 90% are singletons. The sample here was peripheral blood, taken on day 0 of AZD1222 vaccination. Receptor source: an adult in good health.

The V call is TRBV18, the J call TRBJ2-5; D unresolved. CDR1 and CDR2 (germline): KGHSH, LQKENI. V lost 2 bases to trimming and J lost 1 base, with 17 bases between them. This CDR3 has 17 residues. The DNA of the CDR3 is TGTGCCAGCTCACCATATGATCCGGGTCTGATCCAAGAGACCCAGTACTTC. It is translated as CASSPYDPGLIQETQYF.

This chain connects TRBV7-9 to TRBJ2-5; TRBD1 aligns across 7 bases. CDR1 is SEHNR and CDR2 is FQNEAQ in the germline V gene (reference sequence). Unmatched junction bases numbered 7, after V lost 7 bases and J lost 2 bases. CDR3 length: 14 residues. CDR3 sequence reads: CASKRDRKQETQYF. The CDR3 DNA reads TGTGCCAGCAAGAGGGACAGAAAACAAGAGACCCAGTACTTC.

This chain links TRBV29-1 with TRBJ1-1, with D uncertain. This CDR3 region has 13 residues. Looked up from germline, CDR1 is SQVTM and CDR2 is ANQGSEA. V was trimmed by 4 bases and J by 1 base, leaving 10 bases between them. This CDR3 is CSVGRLRNTEAFF. CDR3 nucleotide sequence: TGCAGCGTTGGAAGGCTTCGGAACACTGAAGCTTTCTTT.

The rearrangement links TRBV19 to TRBJ2-3; the match to TRBD2 covers 10 bases. CDR3 size: 16 residues. Germline loops: CDR1 LNHDA, CDR2 SQIVND (reference sequence). Trimming took 6 bases from V and 4 from J; bases not matched to a gene: 10. DNA for the CDR3: TGTGCCAGTAGGAAGGACAAGCGGGGGGGCTCAGATACGCAGTATTTT. As protein: CASRKDKRGGSDTQYF.

The chain recombines TRBV11-2 with TRBJ1-1; D remains unclear. The CDR3 loop spans 13 amino acids. V was pared by 1 base and J by 3 bases, with 6 bases between. Germline V gene lookup returns CDR1 SGHAT and CDR2 FQNNGV. This CDR3 reads CASSLALDTEAFF. CDR3 coding DNA: TGTGCCAGCAGCTTAGCTTTGGACACTGAAGCTTTCTTT.

This CDR3 is CASSIGQTNEKLFF. The CDR3 nucleotides read TGTGCCAGTAGTATTGGGCAGACGAATGAAAAACTGTTTTTT. V usage is TRBV19 and J usage is TRBJ1-4, with D uncertain. Germline CDR1 and CDR2: LNHDA and SQIVND (reference sequence). The V end lost 3 bases, the J end lost 5 bases, and 10 bases lay between the germline ends. There are 14 residues in the CDR3.

This chain uses TRBV6-4 with TRBJ2-2; D perhaps matches TRBD1 (6 bases). CDR1 is MRHNA and CDR2 is SNTAGT in the germline V gene. V lost 6 bases and J 4 bases, leaving 15 bases between the germline ends. The CDR3 is 15 residues long. The CDR3 sequence is CASSQQGTGTGELFF. The CDR3 bases are TGTGCCAGCAGCCAACAGGGAACGGGCACCGGGGAGCTGTTTTTT.

The chain combines TRBV9 with TRBJ2-1, with TRBD2 identical over 8 bases. After removal of 0 bases from V and 6 bases from J, the junction contained 2 bases not matched to a gene. The germline CDR1 and CDR2 sequences are SGDLS and YYNGEE. This CDR3 is 14 amino acids long. This CDR3 is CASSVAGGSNEQFF. CDR3 DNA: TGTGCCAGCAGCGTAGCGGGGGGGAGCAATGAGCAGTTCTTC.

The chain joins TRBV6-5 to TRBJ1-5; possible D gene TRBD1, 5 bases. The germline CDR1 and CDR2 sequences are MNHEY and SVGAGI. V lost 6 bases to trimming and J lost 8 bases, with 14 bases between them. The CDR3 has 13 amino acids. The CDR3 is CASREMVGEPQHF. In nucleotides, the CDR3 is TGTGCCAGCAGGGAGATGGTGGGGGAGCCCCAGCATTTT.

The chain has TRBV2 and TRBJ1-1; D is unclear. With 0 bases removed from V and 1 base from J, the gap between germline ends came to 3 bases. Germline CDR1 reads SNHLY; CDR2 reads FYNNEI. The CDR3 runs 13 residues. The CDR3 loop is CASSEATNTEAFF. CDR3 DNA sequence: TGTGCCAGCAGTGAAGCGACGAACACTGAAGCTTTCTTT.

The chain is built from TRBV27 and TRBJ1-5; D is uncertain. The CDR3 is made up of 13 amino acids. With 1 base removed from V and 4 bases from J, the gap between germline ends came to 5 bases. Germline values: CDR1 MNHEY, CDR2 SMNVEV (reference sequence). The CDR3 is CASSLLRNQPQHF. The CDR3 DNA reads as TGTGCCAGCAGTTTATTACGGAATCAGCCCCAGCATTTT.

V and J are TRBV5-1 and TRBJ1-4; no clear D gene. CDR3 length equals 14 residues. Trimming left V 0 bases short and J 8 bases short, with 11 bases between. Germline assignment: CDR1 SGHRS and CDR2 YFSETQ. CDR3 region: CASSLDGHGEKLFF. As DNA, the CDR3 is TGCGCCAGCAGCTTGGACGGGCATGGAGAAAAACTGTTTTTT.

The chain uses TRBV14 and TRBJ1-1, with 7 positions matching TRBD1. The CDR3 is 14 amino acids. Germline CDR1 and CDR2: SGHDN and FVKESK. The V segment lost 5 bases and the J segment 4 bases; nucleotides outside the gene matches: 7. Written as DNA, the CDR3 is TGTGCCAGCAGCGGGAATTACAGGGGCACTGAAGCTTTCTTT. Protein sequence: CASSGNYRGTEAFF.

This chain joins TRBV9 and TRBJ1-2; D remains ambiguous. Per germline, CDR1 SGDLS and CDR2 YYNGEE. The CDR3 is 12 residues long. V was pared by 3 bases and J by 5 bases, with 8 bases between. DNA for the CDR3: TGTGCCAGCAGCGACACGGTATATGGCTACACCTTC. It codes for CASSDTVYGYTF.

The chain couples TRBV7-2 to TRBJ2-5, with a possible D match to TRBD2 (6 bases). Per the germline V gene, CDR1 is SGHTA and CDR2 is FQGNSA. The ends were cut back, 3 bases at V and 6 bases at J, with 8 bases in the middle. The CDR3 consists of 12 residues. CDR3 protein: CASSLEGQTQYF. CDR3 in DNA: TGTGCCAGCAGCTTGGAGGGACAGACCCAGTACTTC.

V is TRBV9 and J is TRBJ2-1, with 7 positions matching TRBD2. The germline V gene has CDR1 SGDLS and CDR2 YYNGEE. J lost 0 bases, V lost 4 bases, and 4 bases had no gene match. The CDR3 covers 15 residues. CDR3 coding DNA: TGTGCCAGCAGCCCACTAGCGTACTCCTACAATGAGCAGTTCTTC. Translation: CASSPLAYSYNEQFF.

The V and J genes are TRBV5-1 and TRBJ2-7; D is possibly TRBD1 (5 bases). The CDR3 consists of 17 residues. With 0 bases removed from V and 2 bases from J, the gap between germline ends came to 18 bases. Germline CDR1 SGHRS, CDR2 YFSETQ. CDR3 sequence reads: CASSLAPRQGRPYEQYF. The CDR3 DNA reads TGCGCCAGCAGCTTGGCCCCGCGCCAGGGCAGGCCCTACGAGCAGTACTTC.

The chain has TRBV27 and TRBJ1-5; 10 nucleotides agree with TRBD1. The germline CDR1 and CDR2 sequences are MNHEY and SMNVEV (reference sequence). The CDR3 has 16 amino acids. V lost 1 base, J lost 9 bases, and 9 bases stayed unmatched. CDR3 coding DNA: TGTGCCAGCAGTTTATTGGGACAGGGGCTTAAGGCGCCCCAGCATTTT. Translation gives CASSLLGQGLKAPQHF.

In its sample, this clone was seen a few times. The CDR3 DNA reads as TGTGCCTGGCACAGGGGCGAGACCTCTGGGGCCAACGTCCTGACTTTC. This encodes CAWHRGETSGANVLTF. The chain recombines TRBV30 with TRBJ2-6; TRBD1 matches 7 bases. The CDR3 length is 16 residues. Germline trimming cut 5 bases from V and 0 bases from J; bases unmatched to any gene: 7. Per germline, CDR1 GTSNPN and CDR2 SVGIG (reference sequence).